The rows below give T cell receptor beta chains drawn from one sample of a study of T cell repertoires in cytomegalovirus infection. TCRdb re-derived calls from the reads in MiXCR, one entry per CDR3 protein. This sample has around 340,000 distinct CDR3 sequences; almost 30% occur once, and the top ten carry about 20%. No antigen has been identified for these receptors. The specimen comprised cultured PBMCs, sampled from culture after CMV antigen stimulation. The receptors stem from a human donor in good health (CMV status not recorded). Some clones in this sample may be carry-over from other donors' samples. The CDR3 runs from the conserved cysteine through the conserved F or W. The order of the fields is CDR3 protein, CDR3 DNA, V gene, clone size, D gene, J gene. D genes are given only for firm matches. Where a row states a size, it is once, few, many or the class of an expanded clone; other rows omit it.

CDR3: CASTEIMPRGKLFF
DNA: TGTGCCAGCACCGAGATCATGCCGCGCGGAAAACTGTTTTTT
V: TRBV28
size: few
D: -
J: TRBJ1-4

CDR3: CASSPLAGGETQYF
DNA: TGTGCCAGCAGTCCATTAGCGGGGGGAGAGACCCAGTACTTC
V: TRBV6-5
size: few
D: TRBD2
J: TRBJ2-5

CDR3: CASSHTSGGGIYGYTF
DNA: TGCGCCAGCAGCCATACGTCGGGAGGGGGAATATATGGCTACACCTTC
V: TRBV4-1
size: -
D: -
J: TRBJ1-2

CDR3: CASSSPGLGGLQEQFF
DNA: TGTGCCAGCAGCAGTCCGGGACTAGGGGGACTTCAGGAGCAGTTCTTC
V: TRBV7-9
size: -
D: TRBD2
J: TRBJ2-1

CDR3: CASSPFPRNTIYF
DNA: TGTGCCAGCTCACCATTTCCCCGAAACACCATATATTTT
V: TRBV18
size: few
D: -
J: TRBJ1-3

CDR3: CASSPGSKGEQYF
DNA: TGTGCCAGCAGTCCCGGGAGCAAGGGCGAGCAGTACTTC
V: TRBV6-5
size: few
D: -
J: TRBJ2-7

CDR3: CASSLSVYEQYF
DNA: TGTGCCAGCAGCTTAAGTGTCTACGAGCAGTACTTC
V: TRBV7-2
size: many
D: -
J: TRBJ2-7

CDR3: CASSHRTDGYTF
DNA: TGTGCCAGCAGCCACCGGACAGATGGCTACACCTTC
V: TRBV6-6
size: once
D: -
J: TRBJ1-2

CDR3: CASTGRGSTDTQYF
DNA: TGTGCCAGCACCGGACGGGGTAGCACAGATACGCAGTATTTT
V: TRBV25-1
size: -
D: -
J: TRBJ2-3

CDR3: CASSYVPGTGRTEAFF
DNA: TGTGCCAGCAGTTACGTACCCGGGACAGGGCGGACTGAAGCTTTCTTT
V: TRBV6-5
size: -
D: TRBD1
J: TRBJ1-1

CDR3: CASSISGAYEQYF
DNA: TGCGCCAGCAGTATTAGCGGGGCCTACGAGCAGTACTTC
V: TRBV10-2
size: few
D: TRBD2
J: TRBJ2-7

CDR3: CASTRLAGRTDTQYF
DNA: TGTGCCAGCACACGACTAGCGGGCCGCACAGATACGCAGTATTTT
V: TRBV28
size: few
D: TRBD2
J: TRBJ2-3

CDR3: CASSSAGTSGNYEQYF
DNA: TGTGCCAGCAGCTCCGCCGGGACTAGCGGGAACTACGAGCAGTACTTC
V: TRBV7-9
size: -
D: TRBD2
J: TRBJ2-7

CDR3: CATSRYFGLRGEQYF
DNA: TGTGCCACCAGCAGATACTTTGGGCTACGAGGCGAGCAGTACTTC
V: TRBV15
size: -
D: -
J: TRBJ2-7

CDR3: CASSSPNRNTEAFF
DNA: TGTGCCAGCAGCTCGCCAAACAGGAACACTGAAGCTTTCTTT
V: TRBV12-3/TRBV12-4
size: many
D: -
J: TRBJ1-1

CDR3: CASSFQGGSSYEQYF
DNA: TGTGCCAGCAGCTTTCAGGGTGGCAGCTCCTACGAGCAGTACTTC
V: TRBV7-2
size: many
D: -
J: TRBJ2-7

CDR3: CASSIEGDSSFDEQYF
DNA: TGTGCCAGTAGTATAGAAGGGGACAGCTCCTTTGACGAGCAGTACTTC
V: TRBV19
size: -
D: TRBD1
J: TRBJ2-7

CDR3: CASSPRELYGYTF
DNA: TGTGCCAGCAGTCCCAGGGAACTCTATGGCTACACCTTC
V: TRBV6-1
size: few
D: -
J: TRBJ1-2

CDR3: CASSPDRRNTEAFF
DNA: TGTGCCAGCAGCCCCGACAGGCGTAACACTGAAGCTTTCTTT
V: TRBV6-1
size: many
D: -
J: TRBJ1-1

CDR3: CASSLGSEGEAFF
DNA: TGTGCCAGCAGTTTAGGGAGTGAGGGAGAGGCTTTCTTT
V: TRBV12-3/TRBV12-4
size: -
D: -
J: TRBJ1-1

CDR3: CASSQDRAGGPYNEQFF
DNA: TGCGCCAGCAGCCAAGATCGAGCGGGGGGACCCTACAATGAGCAGTTCTTC
V: TRBV4-1
size: -
D: TRBD2
J: TRBJ2-1

CDR3: CAISVTGGGNQPQHF
DNA: TGTGCCATCAGTGTCACAGGAGGAGGCAATCAGCCCCAGCATTTT
V: TRBV10-3
size: -
D: -
J: TRBJ1-5

CDR3: CASSRFGTPSVSGETQYF
DNA: TGTGCCAGCAGCCGATTTGGGACCCCATCAGTATCCGGAGAGACCCAGTACTTC
V: TRBV28
size: many
D: -
J: TRBJ2-5

CDR3: CASSGVTGDVGYGYTF
DNA: TGTGCCAGCAGTGGAGTGACAGGGGATGTGGGCTATGGCTACACCTTC
V: TRBV6-1
size: -
D: TRBD1
J: TRBJ1-2

CDR3: CASRLETNEQFF
DNA: TGTGCCAGCAGGCTGGAAACTAATGAGCAGTTCTTC
V: TRBV12-3/TRBV12-4
size: -
D: -
J: TRBJ2-1

CDR3: CASSSDQGPNEQFF
DNA: TGTGCCAGCAGTTCAGATCAGGGCCCCAATGAGCAGTTCTTC
V: TRBV6-1
size: -
D: -
J: TRBJ2-1

CDR3: CASSEDRQPRGNEQFF
DNA: TGTGCCAGCAGTGAAGACCGACAGCCCCGGGGCAATGAGCAGTTCTTC
V: TRBV6-1
size: -
D: -
J: TRBJ2-1

CDR3: CSARQGYNQPQHF
DNA: TGCAGTGCTCGACAGGGCTACAATCAGCCCCAGCATTTT
V: TRBV20-1
size: -
D: TRBD1
J: TRBJ1-5

CDR3: CASRPFGTENTEAFF
DNA: TGTGCCAGCAGGCCATTCGGGACAGAGAACACTGAAGCTTTCTTT
V: TRBV2
size: -
D: TRBD1
J: TRBJ1-1

CDR3: CASSRAYEQFF
DNA: TGTGCCAGCAGTAGGGCGTATGAGCAGTTCTTC
V: TRBV6-1
size: -
D: -
J: TRBJ2-1

CDR3: CATSRGNKMNTEAFF
DNA: TGTGCCACCAGCAGAGGAAACAAGATGAACACTGAAGCTTTCTTT
V: TRBV15
size: -
D: -
J: TRBJ1-1

CDR3: CASSLASGTRVYEQYF
DNA: TGCGCCAGCAGCTTGGCCTCAGGGACTAGGGTATACGAGCAGTACTTC
V: TRBV5-1
size: -
D: TRBD2
J: TRBJ2-7

CDR3: CASSPDPGTYGYTF
DNA: TGTGCCAGCTCACCAGATCCAGGAACATATGGCTACACCTTC
V: TRBV18
size: -
D: -
J: TRBJ1-2